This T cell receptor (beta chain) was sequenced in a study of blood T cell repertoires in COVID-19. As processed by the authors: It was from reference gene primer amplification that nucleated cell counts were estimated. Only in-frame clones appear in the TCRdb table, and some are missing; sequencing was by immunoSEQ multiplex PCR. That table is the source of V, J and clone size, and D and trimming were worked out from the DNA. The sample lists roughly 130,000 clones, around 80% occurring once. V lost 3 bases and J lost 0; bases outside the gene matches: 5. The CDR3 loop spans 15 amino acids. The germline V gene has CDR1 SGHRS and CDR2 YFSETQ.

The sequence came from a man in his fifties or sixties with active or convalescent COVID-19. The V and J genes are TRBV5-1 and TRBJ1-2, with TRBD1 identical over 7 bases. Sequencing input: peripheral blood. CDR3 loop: CASSYTGQPNYGYTF. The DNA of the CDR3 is TGCGCCAGCAGCTACACGGGACAGCCTAACTATGGCTACACCTTC.